This record covers a single T cell receptor (beta chain). The target antigen is unknown. The PCR used 60 Vbeta and 13 Jbeta primers. The table came from immunoSEQ multiplex PCR; TCRdb's copy has only in-frame clones and leaves some out. The sample holds tens of thousands of clones, 78% seen once. Germline assignment: CDR1 SGHVS and CDR2 FQNEAQ. Trimming removed 1 base at V and 16 bases at J, with 14 bases between. The CDR3 totals 13 residues. The data derive from a study of cytomegalovirus exposure and HLA in healthy donors. Study-wide points: Association of a missense DCLRE1C variant with TCR beta V- and J-gene trimming was reported in a later analysis. Sequencing likely caused a cluster of highly shared sequence variants.

The chain employs TRBV7-8 and TRBJ1-6, with D possibly matching TRBD1 (6 bases). The sequenced material came from PBMCs. The TCR originated in a man aged 35-49 years in good health and CMV-seronegative. CDR3 DNA sequence: TGTGCCAGCAGCTTAGATGGCAGGGGCTTTCTCCACTTT. It is translated as CASSLDGRGFLHF.